This entry features one T cell receptor (beta chain) sequence. This clonotype has at least ten counts. The antigen this receptor binds is unknown. No base quality values were provided; no much bigger clone lies one nucleotide off. This was a case-control study nested in a cohort of healthcare workers in London, UK, who had nasopharyngeal swab PCR tests and blood samples taken every week. Healthcare workers were recruited between 23 and 31 March 2020, during the week of the UK lockdown, and were followed weekly for up to roughly 15 weeks. The data derive from a study of early T cells in non-severe SARS-CoV-2 infection (dated by TCRdb to the early 2020s). For the study in its entirety: TCR sequencing used bulk RNA from unsorted whole blood, so alpha and beta chains could not be paired.

Libraries were prepared through 5' RACE. The instrument was a NextSeq 500. The TCR library protocol attached unique molecular identifiers to individual cDNA molecules to correct for sequencing error and PCR bias. Sequencing covered both TCR alpha and beta chains, and within each sample the abundances of alpha and beta sequences were tightly co-correlated. In the authors' own workflow: Decombinator V4 was used to annotate the V gene, J gene and CDR3 of the TCR sequences. TCRs were defined as expanded if a significant change between any two time points was detected under a Poisson model with p below 0.0001. Abundances of TCRs were expressed as counts per million after normalisation to the total number of TCRs sequenced in each sample. TRAV1-2 paired with TRAJ12, TRAJ20 or TRAJ33 defined MAIT TCRs, while TRAV10 paired with TRAJ18 defined iNKT TCRs. A search of VDJdb, accessed on 1 November 2021, was run for TCRs annotated to CMV, EBV and SARS-CoV-2, with TCRs annotated for multiple antigens excluded. Clones were called with MiXCR by TCRdb after fastp trimmed the public reads at Q25, and only in-frame beta chains were retained. Each CDR3 protein appears once, grouped with its most common genes and DNA. TCRdb's processing, not the authors' own work, is the source of the V and J calls. The sample records 40,000 to 60,000 distinct CDR3 sequences, more than 5.5% of which are singletons. Together, the top ten hold about 7% of the sample.

What the research found in general, with its limitations: VDJdb matching was skewed toward anti-spike CD8 responses and likely underestimated virus-specific expansions by missing private and CD4 specificities.

V is cut back by 5 bases and J by 9 bases, with 5 bases in the junction unmatched. Its CDR3 holds 15 amino acids, cysteine through phenylalanine. Only the CDR3 DNA stays, 45 bases, in frame from base 1. CDR1 and CDR2 are drawn from the germline V gene: WSHSY, SAAADI. Here the chain combines TRBV10-2 and TRBJ1-6, with 12 central nucleotides matching TRBD1. This TCR was sampled from an adult who was a healthcare worker with PCR-confirmed SARS-CoV-2 infection or an uninfected control (not recorded which). Sequencing used whole blood, obtained at baseline. The CDR3 protein: CASSPGTGGGSPLHF. The nucleotides are TGCGCCAGCAGTCCCGGGACAGGGGGCGGTTCACCCCTCCACTTT.